Below, 6 T cell receptor beta chains from the same sample are listed, as sequenced in a study of shared clonotypes between healthy human individuals. Here immunoSEQ multiplex PCR was the method, and the copy in TCRdb shows in-frame clones only, minus some. The sample holds about 1 million clones, more than 60% seen once. The source material was memory CD4+ T cells sorted from blood. Subset defined: CD45RA-negative fraction. The source is a man aged 18-30 years in good health.

This clone was observed many times. This chain joins TRBV5-1 and TRBJ2-7; a possible D gene is TRBD2 (6 bases). This CDR3 spans 13 amino acids. Germline-derived CDR1 and CDR2 are SGHRS and YFSETQ. Trimming left V 4 bases short and J 6 bases short, with 14 bases between. The chain's CDR3 is CASSILQEGEQYF. The CDR3 DNA sequence: TGCGCCAGCAGCATACTACAGGAGGGCGAGCAGTACTTC.

The chain has TRBV10-2 and TRBJ1-3, with 7 bases lining up with TRBD1. J gave up 8 bases and V 4 bases, and 2 bases lay outside the gene matches. The CDR3 is 12 amino acids. Germline CDR1 reads WSHSY; CDR2 reads SAAADI. CDR3 in DNA: TGCGCCAGCAGTGGAGGGACAGACACCATATATTTT. It yields the protein CASSGGTDTIYF.

The chain joins TRBV27 to TRBJ1-6; D might be TRBD1 (6 bases). Germline V gives CDR1 MNHEY, CDR2 SMNVEV (reference sequence). The V end lost 7 bases, the J end lost 7 bases, and 17 bases lay between the germline ends. CDR3 size: 15 residues. CDR3 loop: CASTRRGGANSPLHF. CDR3 sequence (DNA): TGTGCCAGCACTCGTCGAGGGGGGGCGAATTCACCCCTCCACTTT.

V is TRBV9 and J is TRBJ2-3, with 8 positions matching TRBD2. In germline, CDR1 is SGDLS, CDR2 YYNGEE. V was pared by 0 bases and J by 4 bases, with 7 bases of the junction left unmatched. This CDR3 is built from 16 residues. In nucleotides, the CDR3 is TGTGCCAGCAGCGTAGGGGGTAGCGGGGTGGCAGATACGCAGTATTTT. It specifies CASSVGGSGVADTQYF.

In its sample, this clone was seen many times. This rearrangement joins TRBV4-3 to TRBJ2-1; D ambiguous. V lost 0 bases and J lost 5, with 11 bases in between. Germline-derived CDR1 and CDR2 are LGHNA and YSLEER. The CDR3 is made up of 15 amino acids. This CDR3 is CASSQEPGPHNEQFF. The CDR3, as DNA: TGCGCCAGCAGCCAAGAACCGGGCCCCCACAATGAGCAGTTCTTC.

The chain has TRBV10-3 and TRBJ1-1; D is undetermined. Per germline, CDR1 ENHRY and CDR2 SYGVKD. The CDR3 is 13 residues long. V lost 6 bases to trimming and J lost 0 bases, with 8 bases between them. The CDR3 DNA reads TGTGCCATCAGCCCGAACGTGAACACTGAAGCTTTCTTT. Translating it yields CAISPNVNTEAFF.